This T cell receptor beta chain was found in a study of shared clonotypes between healthy human individuals. On the study more broadly: The people who gave samples were two women and a few men aged 18 to 49. Study-wide results and limits: There were few donors, and this limited the genetic and exposure-history diversity represented. The sole specimen, blood, was sampled, and tissue repertoires likely differ.

Naivety among CD8 cells was defined by CD45RO negativity and positive CCR7 selection, thereby excluding terminally differentiated effector memory CD45RA+ cells. An approximately 220 ng quantity of DNA, tens of thousands of T cell genomes, went into the sorted-subset replicate PCRs. The protocol was immunoSEQ multiplex PCR, while the TCRdb copy is restricted to in-frame clones and leaves out a portion. Of 600,000 or so clones listed, roughly 98% are singletons. This clone was counted once. What it recognizes is unknown. Sequencing was performed on naive CD8+ T cells sorted from blood. The clonotype originates from a man aged 30 to 39 in good health.

The CDR3 loop reads CASRRDSKYNEQFF. CDR3 DNA sequence: TGTGCCAGCAGGAGGGACAGTAAATACAATGAGCAGTTCTTC. The chain couples TRBV13 to TRBJ2-1, with 7 bases matching TRBD1. Trimming removed 6 bases from V and 4 bases from J; junction bases left unmatched: 6. CDR1 and CDR2 (germline): PRHDT, FYEKMQ (reference sequence). This CDR3 spans 14 amino acids. The full variable domain, its missing parts supplied by reference TRBV13 and TRBJ2-1, is AAGVIQSPRHLIKEKRETATLKCYPIPRHDTVYWYQQGPGQDPQFLISFYEKMQSDKGSIPDRFSAQQFSDYHSELNMSSLELGDSALYFCASRRDSKYNEQFFGPGTRLTVL.